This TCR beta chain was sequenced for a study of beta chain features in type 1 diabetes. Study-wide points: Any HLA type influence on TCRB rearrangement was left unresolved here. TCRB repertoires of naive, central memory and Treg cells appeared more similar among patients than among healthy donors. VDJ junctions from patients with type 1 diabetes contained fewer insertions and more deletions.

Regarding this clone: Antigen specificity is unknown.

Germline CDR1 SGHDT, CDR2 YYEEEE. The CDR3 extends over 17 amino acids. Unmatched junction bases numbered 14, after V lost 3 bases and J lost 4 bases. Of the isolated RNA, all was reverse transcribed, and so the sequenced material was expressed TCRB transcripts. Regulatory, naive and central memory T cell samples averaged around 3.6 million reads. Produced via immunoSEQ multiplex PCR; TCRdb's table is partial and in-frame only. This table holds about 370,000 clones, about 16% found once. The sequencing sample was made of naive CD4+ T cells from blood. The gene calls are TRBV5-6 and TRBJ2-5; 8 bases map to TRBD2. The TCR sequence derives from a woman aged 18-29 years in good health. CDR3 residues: CASSWGRGAGDLETQYF. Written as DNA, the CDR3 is TGTGCCAGCAGCTGGGGACGGGGAGCGGGAGATTTAGAGACCCAGTACTTC.